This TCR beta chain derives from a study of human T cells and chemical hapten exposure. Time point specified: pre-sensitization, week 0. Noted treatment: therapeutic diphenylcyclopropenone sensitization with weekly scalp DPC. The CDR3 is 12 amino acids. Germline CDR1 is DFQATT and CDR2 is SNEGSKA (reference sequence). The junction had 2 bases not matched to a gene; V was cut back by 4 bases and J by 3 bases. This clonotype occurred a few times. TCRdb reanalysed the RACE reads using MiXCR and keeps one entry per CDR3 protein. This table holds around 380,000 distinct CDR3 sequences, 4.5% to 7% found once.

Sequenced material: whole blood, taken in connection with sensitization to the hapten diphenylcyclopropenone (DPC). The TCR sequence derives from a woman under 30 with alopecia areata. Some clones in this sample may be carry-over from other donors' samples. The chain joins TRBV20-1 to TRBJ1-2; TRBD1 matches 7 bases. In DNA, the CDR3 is TGCAGTGCTACCAGGGGGGACTATGGCTACACCTTC. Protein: CSATRGDYGYTF.